The clone carrying this T cell receptor beta chain has just a few counts. Its specificity is not known. Unique molecular identifiers were incorporated when the TCRbeta library was constructed. TCRdb processed the PCR reads anew with MiXCR; each CDR3 protein has one entry. The sample carries approximately 120,000 distinct CDR3 sequences, about 9.9% recorded once. This sample stems from a study of T-cell reconstitution after alpha-beta-depleted transplantation in children. Study-level points and caveats: Several hundred expanded graft clones reportedly gave rise to the alpha-beta T cells present about two months after transplant. Surviving recipient T cells and thymic progenitors produced the high day-60 TCRbeta diversity seen in some patients. One year after transplant, T-cell counts and diversity came mostly from newly produced T cells.

The germline CDR1 and CDR2 sequences are SGHRS and YFSETQ. The CDR3 totals 14 residues. With V trimmed by 1 base and J by 4 bases, 4 bases remained unmatched. This specimen was PBMCs, mostly from graft donor cells, taken 180 days after TCRalphabeta/CD19-depleted stem cell transplant. The chain is built from TRBV5-1 and TRBJ1-2, with TRBD1 matching over 7 bases. This receptor was obtained from a girl less than two years old who had a stem cell transplant for combined immunodeficiency, so the T cells may come from the graft donor. The CDR3 region has the DNA TGCGCCAGCAGCTTGTCAGGGGGGGCCTATGGCTACACCTTC. Its translation is CASSLSGGAYGYTF.